One T cell receptor beta chain is described in this entry. TCRdb's table, derived via immunoSEQ multiplex PCR, lists solely in-frame clones and lacks some. The table records under 450,000 clones, 80% to 95% of them present only once. These data come from a study of control samples from healthy donors and cancer patients. The V and J ends lost 0 bases and 2 bases, in that order; junction bases with no gene match: 1. This CDR3 contains 15 residues. Germline loops: CDR1 SGDLS, CDR2 YYNGEE. Sequencing was done on a sample of PBMCs. The TCR originated in a man in his forties with head and neck cancer. The chain recombines TRBV9 with TRBJ2-2, with 7 bases aligning to TRBD2. The CDR3 DNA is TGTGCCAGCAGCGTAGCGGGGGGAAACACCGGGGAGCTGTTTTTT. It specifies CASSVAGGNTGELFF.